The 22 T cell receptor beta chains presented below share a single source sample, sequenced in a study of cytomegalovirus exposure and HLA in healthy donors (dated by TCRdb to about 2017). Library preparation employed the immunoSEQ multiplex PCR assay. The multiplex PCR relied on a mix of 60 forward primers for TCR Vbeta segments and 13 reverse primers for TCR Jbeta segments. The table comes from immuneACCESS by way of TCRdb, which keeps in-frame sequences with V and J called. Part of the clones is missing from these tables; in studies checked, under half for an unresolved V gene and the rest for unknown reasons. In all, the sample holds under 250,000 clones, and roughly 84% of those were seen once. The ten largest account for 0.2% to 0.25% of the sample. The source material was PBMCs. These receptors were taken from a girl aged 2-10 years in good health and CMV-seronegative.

As DNA, the CDR3 is TGTGCCAGCAGCACGACTAGCGGGAGTCCCCATGAGCAGTTCTTC. Protein: CASSTTSGSPHEQFF. V gene TRBV7-9 combines with J gene TRBJ2-1, with TRBD2 matching over 12 bases. The germline CDR1 and CDR2 sequences are SEHNR and FQNEAQ (reference sequence). This CDR3 region has 15 residues. V gave up 5 bases and J gave up 8 bases; unmatched junction bases: 7.

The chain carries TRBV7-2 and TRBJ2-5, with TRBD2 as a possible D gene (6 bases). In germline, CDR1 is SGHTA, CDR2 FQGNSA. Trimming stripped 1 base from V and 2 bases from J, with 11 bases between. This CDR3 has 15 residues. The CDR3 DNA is TGTGCCAGCAGCTTAGGCGCGGGGAGGCAAGAGACCCAGTACTTC. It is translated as CASSLGAGRQETQYF.

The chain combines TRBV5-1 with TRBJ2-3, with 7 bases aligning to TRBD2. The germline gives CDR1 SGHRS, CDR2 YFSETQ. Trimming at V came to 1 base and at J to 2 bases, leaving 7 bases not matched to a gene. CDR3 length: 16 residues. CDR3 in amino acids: CASSLNAGATTDTQYF. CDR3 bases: TGCGCCAGCAGCTTGAATGCGGGAGCCACCACAGATACGCAGTATTTT.

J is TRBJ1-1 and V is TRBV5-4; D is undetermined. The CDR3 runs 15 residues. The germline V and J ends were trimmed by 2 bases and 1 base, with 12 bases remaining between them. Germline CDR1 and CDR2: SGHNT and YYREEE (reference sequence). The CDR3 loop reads CASSFFGGPNTEAFF. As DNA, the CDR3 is TGTGCCAGCAGCTTTTTTGGCGGGCCGAACACTGAAGCTTTCTTT.

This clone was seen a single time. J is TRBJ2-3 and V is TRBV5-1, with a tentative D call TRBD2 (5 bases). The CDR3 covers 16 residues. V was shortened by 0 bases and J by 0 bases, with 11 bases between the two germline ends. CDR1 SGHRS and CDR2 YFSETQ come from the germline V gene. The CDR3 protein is CASSLGAAVSTDTQYF. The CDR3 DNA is TGCGCCAGCAGCTTGGGAGCGGCCGTGAGCACAGATACGCAGTATTTT.

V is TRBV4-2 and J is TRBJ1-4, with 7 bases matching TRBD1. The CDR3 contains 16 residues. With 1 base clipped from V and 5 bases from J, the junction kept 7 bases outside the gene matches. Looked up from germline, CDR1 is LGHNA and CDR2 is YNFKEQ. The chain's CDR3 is CASSQANRGDNEKLFF. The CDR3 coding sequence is TGTGCCAGCAGCCAAGCGAACAGGGGCGACAATGAAAAACTGTTTTTT.

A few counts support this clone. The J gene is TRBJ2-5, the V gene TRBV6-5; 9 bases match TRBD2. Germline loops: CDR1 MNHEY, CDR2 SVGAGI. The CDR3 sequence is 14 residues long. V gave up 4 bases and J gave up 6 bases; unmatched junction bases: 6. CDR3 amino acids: CASSLSGLAKTQYF. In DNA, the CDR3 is TGTGCCAGCAGTTTGTCGGGACTAGCTAAGACCCAGTACTTC.

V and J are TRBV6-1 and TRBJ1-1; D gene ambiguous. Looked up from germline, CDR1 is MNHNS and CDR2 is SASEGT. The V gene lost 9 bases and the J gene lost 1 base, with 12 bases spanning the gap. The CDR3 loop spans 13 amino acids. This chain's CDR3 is CASIIRGNTEAFF. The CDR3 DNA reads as TGTGCCAGTATTATCCGAGGGAACACTGAAGCTTTCTTT.

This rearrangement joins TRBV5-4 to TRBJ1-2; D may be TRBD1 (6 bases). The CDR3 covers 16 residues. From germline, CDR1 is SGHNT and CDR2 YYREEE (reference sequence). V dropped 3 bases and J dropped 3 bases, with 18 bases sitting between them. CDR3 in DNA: TGTGCCAGCAGCTCGCCCCTGGGGGCGCCGTACTATGGCTACACCTTC. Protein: CASSSPLGAPYYGYTF.

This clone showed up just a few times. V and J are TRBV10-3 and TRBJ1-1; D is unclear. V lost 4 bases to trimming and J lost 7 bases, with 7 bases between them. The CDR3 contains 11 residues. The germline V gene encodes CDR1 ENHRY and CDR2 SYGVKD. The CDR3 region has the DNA TGTGCCATCAGTGGAGATGTTGAAGCTTTCTTT. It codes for CAISGDVEAFF.

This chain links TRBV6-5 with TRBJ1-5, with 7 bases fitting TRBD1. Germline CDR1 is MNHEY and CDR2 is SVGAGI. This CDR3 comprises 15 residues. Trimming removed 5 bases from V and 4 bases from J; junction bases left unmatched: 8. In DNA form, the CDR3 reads TGTGCCAGCAGTCCTTCGACAGGGTTAAATCAGCCCCAGCATTTT. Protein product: CASSPSTGLNQPQHF.

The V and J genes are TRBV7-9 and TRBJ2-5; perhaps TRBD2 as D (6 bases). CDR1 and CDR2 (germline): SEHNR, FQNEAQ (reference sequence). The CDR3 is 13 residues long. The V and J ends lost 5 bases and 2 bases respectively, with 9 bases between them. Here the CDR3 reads CASSLSGQETQYF. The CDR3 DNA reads TGTGCCAGCAGCCTGAGCGGGCAAGAGACCCAGTACTTC.

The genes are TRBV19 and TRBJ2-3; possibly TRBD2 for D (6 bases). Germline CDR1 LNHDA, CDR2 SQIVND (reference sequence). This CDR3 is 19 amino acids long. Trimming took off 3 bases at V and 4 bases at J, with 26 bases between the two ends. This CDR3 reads CASSMVPVRSGLRADTQYF. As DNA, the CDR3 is TGTGCCAGTAGTATGGTTCCCGTCAGGAGCGGACTAAGAGCAGATACGCAGTATTTT.

The CDR3 DNA follows: TGTGCCACCAGCTCACGGACAGGGAGGGATAAAGCTTTCTTT. Translating gives CATSSRTGRDKAFF. This chain joins TRBV15 and TRBJ1-1, with 8 bases identical to TRBD1. J lost 9 bases, V lost 5 bases, and 11 bases had no gene match. This CDR3 has 14 residues. The germline V gene has CDR1 LNHNV and CDR2 YYDKDF (reference sequence).

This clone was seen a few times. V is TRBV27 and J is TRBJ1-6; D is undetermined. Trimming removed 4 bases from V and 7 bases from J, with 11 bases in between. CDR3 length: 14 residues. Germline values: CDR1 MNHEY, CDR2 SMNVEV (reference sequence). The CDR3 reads CASSYAQTNSPLHF. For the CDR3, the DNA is TGTGCCAGCAGTTATGCCCAAACAAATTCACCCCTCCACTTT.

CDR3 nucleotides: TGTGCTAGTGGTTTTAAGGGGGTCTACCTACCAACTAATGAAAAACTGTTTTTT. Encoded protein: CASGFKGVYLPTNEKLFF. The chain couples TRBV12-5 to TRBJ1-4; tentatively, D is TRBD1 (6 bases). The CDR3 loop spans 18 amino acids. V gave up 3 bases and J gave up 0 bases, with 17 bases separating them. Germline assignment: CDR1 LGHNT and CDR2 FRNRAP. Together with reference TRBV12-5 and TRBJ1-4, the CDR3 gives the full variable domain: DARVTQTPRHKVTEMGQEVTMRCQPILGHNTVFWYRQTMMQGLELLAYFRNRAPLDDSGMPKDRFSAEMPDATLATLKIQPSEPRDSAVYFCASGFKGVYLPTNEKLFFGSGTQLSVL.

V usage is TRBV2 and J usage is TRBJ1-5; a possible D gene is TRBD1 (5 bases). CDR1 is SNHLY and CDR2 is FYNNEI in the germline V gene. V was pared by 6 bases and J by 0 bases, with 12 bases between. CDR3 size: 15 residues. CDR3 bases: TGTGCCAGCAGCCCTGGGGCGTATAGCAATCAGCCCCAGCATTTT. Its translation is CASSPGAYSNQPQHF. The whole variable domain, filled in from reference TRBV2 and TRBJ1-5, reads EPEVTQTPSHQVTQMGQEVILRCVPISNHLYFYWYRQILGQKVEFLVSFYNNEISEKSEIFDDQFSVERPDGSNFTLKIRSTKLEDSAMYFCASSPGAYSNQPQHFGDGTRLSIL.

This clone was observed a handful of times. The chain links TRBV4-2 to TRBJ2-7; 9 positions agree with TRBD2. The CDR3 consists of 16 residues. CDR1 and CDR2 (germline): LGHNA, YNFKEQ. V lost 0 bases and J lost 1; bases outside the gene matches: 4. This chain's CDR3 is CASSQESGLASYEQYF. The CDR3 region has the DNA TGTGCCAGCAGCCAAGAGTCGGGACTAGCTTCCTACGAGCAGTACTTC.

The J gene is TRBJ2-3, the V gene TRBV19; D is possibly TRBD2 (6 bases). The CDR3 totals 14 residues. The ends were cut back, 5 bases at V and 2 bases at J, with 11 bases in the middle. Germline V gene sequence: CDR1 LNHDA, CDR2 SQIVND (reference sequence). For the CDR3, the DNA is TGTGCCAGTAGTCCGGGACTTAACACAGATACGCAGTATTTT. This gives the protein CASSPGLNTDTQYF.

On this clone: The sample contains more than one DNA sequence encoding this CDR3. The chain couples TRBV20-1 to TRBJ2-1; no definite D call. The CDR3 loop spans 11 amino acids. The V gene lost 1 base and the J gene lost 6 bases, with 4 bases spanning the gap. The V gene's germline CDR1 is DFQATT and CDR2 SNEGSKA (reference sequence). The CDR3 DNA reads TGCAGTGCTAGAGGCGGCAATGAGCAGTTCTTC. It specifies CSARGGNEQFF.

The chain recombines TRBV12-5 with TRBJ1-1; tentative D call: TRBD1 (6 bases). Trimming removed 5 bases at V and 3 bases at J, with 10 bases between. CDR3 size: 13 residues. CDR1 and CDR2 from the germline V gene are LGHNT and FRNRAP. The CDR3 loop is CASGLTGYTEAFF. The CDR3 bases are TGTGCTAGTGGTCTTACAGGGTACACTGAAGCTTTCTTT.

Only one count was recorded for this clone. CDR3 DNA sequence: TGTGCCAGTAGTATTCAGGGTCGAGATCAGCCCCAGCATTTT. It translates to CASSIQGRDQPQHF. The rearrangement joins TRBV19 to TRBJ1-5, with D perhaps TRBD1 (5 bases). The V gene lost 3 bases and the J gene lost 5 bases, with 11 bases spanning the gap. The CDR3 is 14 residues long. From germline, CDR1 is LNHDA and CDR2 SQIVND (reference sequence).